This entry is about one TCR beta chain. Its antigen is not known. TCRdb's copy holds only in-frame clones and misses some; the assay was immunoSEQ multiplex PCR. Of over 35,000 clones listed, 70% to 90% are singletons. This sample stems from a study of OX40 agonist ivuxolimab in advanced cancers. As for the study in general: Hepatocellular carcinoma, melanoma, renal cell or head and neck cancer was diagnosed in the dose-escalation patients. Partial responses were seen in three patients, one with hepatocellular carcinoma and two with cutaneous melanoma.

Blood sampling took place at baseline, cycle 4 day 1, and cycle 7 day 1. Study-level results: Determination of antigen specificity was not performed for the expanded peripheral T cells.

The sequence was collected from an adult with an advanced solid tumor such as melanoma, head and neck, liver or kidney cancer. Specimen: CD4+ or CD8+ T cells sorted from blood, collected in a trial of the OX40 agonist ivuxolimab.

CDR3 DNA sequence: TGTGCCAGCAGTCCGACAGGGGATTTGGGCTACACCTTC. Its translation is CASSPTGDLGYTF. V and J are TRBV28 and TRBJ1-2, with 8 bases fitting TRBD1. The V and J ends lost 5 bases and 8 bases, in that order; junction bases with no gene match: 7. The CDR3 totals 13 residues. The V gene's germline CDR1 is MDHEN and CDR2 SYDVKM.